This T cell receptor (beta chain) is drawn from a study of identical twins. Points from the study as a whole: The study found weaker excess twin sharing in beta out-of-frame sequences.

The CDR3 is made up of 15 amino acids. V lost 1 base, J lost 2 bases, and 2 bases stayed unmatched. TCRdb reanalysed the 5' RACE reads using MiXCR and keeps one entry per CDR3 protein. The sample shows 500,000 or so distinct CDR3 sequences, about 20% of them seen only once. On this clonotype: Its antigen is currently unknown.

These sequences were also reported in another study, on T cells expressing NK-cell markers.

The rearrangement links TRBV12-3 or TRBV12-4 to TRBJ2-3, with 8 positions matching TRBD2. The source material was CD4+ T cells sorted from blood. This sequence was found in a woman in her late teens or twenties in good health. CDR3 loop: CASSLGGRFTDTQYF. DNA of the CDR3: TGTGCCAGCAGTTTAGGCGGGAGGTTCACAGATACGCAGTATTTT.